The clone carrying this T cell receptor beta chain has a handful of counts. Its antigen is still unknown. The junction had 1 base not matched to a gene; V was cut back by 3 bases and J by 0 bases. This CDR3 is 15 amino acids long. Germline CDR1 reads LGHNA; CDR2 reads YSLEER. The data stem from a study of identical twins. Study-level results: Sharing of beta out-of-frame sequences by twins showed a weaker excess. Zero-insertion analyses could be partly confounded by invariant MAIT and iNKT cells.

Template switching added a universal primer binding site, and final cDNA carried unique molecular identifiers. TCRdb ran MiXCR on the 5' RACE reads and lists one entry per CDR3 protein. The table shows 450,000 or so distinct CDR3 sequences, with 14% occurring only once. These data also formed part of another study, on yellow fever vaccine responses in identical twins.

The rearrangement links TRBV4-3 to TRBJ1-4; 7 positions match TRBD1. Specimen: CD4+ T cells sorted from blood. This sequence originates from a woman between 18 and 30 years old in good health. DNA for the CDR3: TGCGCCAGCAGCCAGCAGGGGGCAACTAATGAAAAACTGTTTTTT. Residues: CASSQQGATNEKLFF.